This TCR beta chain came from a study of long-term antiretroviral therapy in people with HIV (dated by TCRdb to the early 2020s). Broadly, across the study: The earliest samples were collected about a decade before the 2015 WHO recommendation for immediate ART, when ART was typically delayed until CD4 counts fell. A total of 192 cryopreserved PBMC samples were contributed to the cohort by 30 adults with confirmed HIV infection, with samples collected serially over a mean of roughly six years (range 1-12). Of the roughly 31 participants with HIV, approximately 11 were female. No cross-contamination during QIAcube processing turned up in test extractions that ran a monoclonal T-cell line alongside 30 to 35 polyclonal samples. This retrospective serial study examined whether starting ART and sustained HIV suppression were associated with changes in the composition and diversity of the TRB repertoire in peripheral blood. Results the study describes overall, beyond this receptor: Because cell numbers in pre-ART samples were limited, unsorted PBMC were profiled instead of sorted CD4+ and CD8+ T cells. The samples span the years 2004 to 2017, and the ART regimens used may be less effective than current regimens. At every time point, the repertoire was dominated by expanded TRB clones first identified before ART initiation, although this dominance fluctuated and, in many PLHIV, declined after ART. Inferences about post-ART repertoire changes are limited because no data were available on ART adherence, viral resistance or therapy changes. Starting ART was linked to a significant rise in TRB diversity, yet even with long-term ART the diversity remained significantly lower than in transplant donor controls. Narrower CDR3 length ranges were observed in HIV repertoires than in controls, and an antigen-experienced repertoire with only a slight naive shift after ART was suggested by the network structure. Since PBMC availability was limited, sequencing covered only the TCR beta chain, with no alpha chain pairing.

To be included, a participant needed at least one PBMC sample from before ART initiation plus at least two post-ART samples. All participants with HIV were treated in the United States of America. Before DNA extraction, cryopreserved samples containing roughly 1-10 million PBMC were thawed and washed. At the time of the earliest PBMC sample, participants with HIV were aged between roughly 20 and 54 years. PBMC samples from each participant spanned 1-4 timepoints before ART initiation and 2-8 timepoints after ART initiation, with a median of 7 samples. For every participant, serial HIV viral load, CD4+ T-cell count, ART history and demographic data were obtained. A Qiagen kit on a QIAcube was used to extract genomic DNA from unsorted PBMC, with samples processed in batches of 12. The immunoSEQ hsTCRB v3.0 assay was used at survey level resolution to sequence the TRB variable region. The targeted TRB sequencing depth was roughly 40,000-55,000 T-cell genomes per sample. TRB libraries were pooled and sequenced on an Illumina MiSeq using a v3 150-cycle kit. The authors' pipeline ran thus. Repertoire analysis ran in R within a reproducible Nextflow workflow covering QC, data transformation and analysis. LymphoSeq2, an R package for exploring AIRR-Seq data, was used to implement custom analyses. Four samples yielding fewer than 5000 total TRB sequences were excluded, leaving approximately 190 analyzed HIV repertoires. Among the 170 to 200 retained HIV repertoires, 59 were collected before ART initiation and around 130 after ART initiation. Repertoires were downsampled to 5000 TRB nucleotide sequences, with summary statistics averaged over 100 downsampling iterations. Only TRB sequences with CDR3 regions of at least seven amino acids were retained for analysis. Diversity was assessed using a clonality score derived from Shannon entropy and using the Gini coefficient. Repertoire networks linked the top 5000 CDR3 amino acid sequences whenever two sequences differed by an edit distance of one. For TRB CDR3 amino acid sequences, GLIPH2 was used to predict antigen specificity groups and MHC restriction. CDR3 amino acid sequences were matched against VDJdb and McPAS-TCR to flag known CMV, EBV, HIV or tissue antigen associations. Pre-ART, post-ART and control groups were compared with Wilcoxon signed-rank tests and Holm-Bonferroni correction. In TCRdb, the immuneACCESS table is reduced to in-frame sequences with V and J assigned. These tables do not hold every clone; where another copy was compared, an unresolved V gene accounts for under half, and the others remain unexplained. That table supplies the V and J calls and clone size; D and trimming were determined from the DNA. The sample yields about 18,000 clones; 91% were counted once. The ten most abundant clones make up more than 9% of the sample.

The CDR3 contains 17 residues, cysteine and phenylalanine counted. The CDR3 DNA has 51 bases and is translated from base 1. The germline V gene gives CDR1 as LGHNA and CDR2 as YSLEER. A distance of 17 bases separates the germline ends of V and J, which lose 0 bases and 6 bases respectively. As concerns this clone: Its antigen remains undetermined. No qualities accompany the bases; no much larger clone lies one base away.

The specimen comprised unsorted PBMCs, sampled 3 years after starting antiretroviral therapy. Recombination joined TRBV4-3 with TRBJ2-2, with TRBD2 as a weak D call on 6 bases. The source of this sequence is a middle-aged man with HIV. This receptor carries the CDR3 CASSQEGGAGLSGELFF. The bases read TGCGCCAGCAGCCAAGAGGGTGGGGCGGGGTTGTCCGGGGAGCTGTTTTTT.